Listed below are T cell receptor beta chains from one sample, sequenced in a study of T-cell reconstitution after alpha-beta-depleted transplantation in children. TCRdb re-analysed the PCR reads in MiXCR, keeping a single row per CDR3 protein. Here the sample spans around 490,000 distinct CDR3 sequences, over 10% being singletons. The sample in question was PBMCs, mostly from graft donor cells, obtained 180 days after TCRalphabeta/CD19-depleted stem cell transplant. These receptors all come from a female patient aged 2-15 years who had a stem cell transplant for aplastic anemia, so the T cells may come from the graft donor. CDR3s include the opening cysteine and the closing phenylalanine or tryptophan. Fields, in order: V gene, D gene, J gene, clone size, CDR3 DNA, CDR3 protein. A D gene is named only where the DNA matches it firmly. The listing skips clone size in some rows; elsewhere it reads once, few, many or a size class.

TRBV7-6	.	TRBJ1-1	many	TGTGCCAGCAGCTTGTTGTCTTCCCACACTGAAGCTTTCTTT	CASSLLSSHTEAFF
TRBV6-5	.	TRBJ2-3	.	TGTGCCAGCAGTTACGACTGGGCTCTAGAGCAGTATTTT	CASSYDWALEQYF
TRBV15	TRBD2	TRBJ2-7	few	TGTGCCACCAGCAGAGATTTTTCGGCGGGAGACTCCTACGAGCAGTACTTC	CATSRDFSAGDSYEQYF
TRBV29-1	.	TRBJ2-5	few	TGCAGCGTCCTAAGGTGGCGGGGGCCCATTCCGACCCAGTACTTC	CSVLRWRGPIPTQYF
TRBV3-1	.	TRBJ1-2	many	TGTGCCAGCAGCCAAGCAGGGGAAGTCTATGGCTACACCTTC	CASSQAGEVYGYTF
TRBV5-1	TRBD2	TRBJ2-3	.	TGCGCCAGCCTGCAGACTAGCGGGAGTCCGACAGATACGCAGTATTTT	CASLQTSGSPTDTQYF
TRBV7-2	.	TRBJ2-3	.	TGTGCCAGCAGCCAGAAACGGACGACTTTGACAGATACGCAGTATTTT	CASSQKRTTLTDTQYF
TRBV7-8	TRBD2	TRBJ2-1	.	TGTGCCAGCAGCCAGGGTAGCGGGAGGGCCGAAAGGTACAATGAGCAGTTCTTC	CASSQGSGRAERYNEQFF
TRBV12-3/TRBV12-4	TRBD1	TRBJ1-3	.	TGTGCCAGCAGTTTTCAGGACAGGGTCAACACCATATATTTT	CASSFQDRVNTIYF
TRBV20-1	.	TRBJ1-2	few	TGCAGTGCTAAGACGCGTACAGGAACAGCTGGCTACACCTTC	CSAKTRTGTAGYTF
TRBV27	TRBD2	TRBJ2-1	.	TGTGCCAGCAGTTTAACGCCCCCCCAACTAGCGAGCTCCTACAATGAGCAGTTCTTC	CASSLTPPQLASSYNEQFF
TRBV20-1	.	TRBJ2-4	.	TGCAGTGCTCCTTCCGGCTTCGCAAACATTCAGTACTTC	CSAPSGFANIQYF
TRBV11-2	TRBD1	TRBJ2-1	few	TGTGCCAGCAGCTTATACCTTGGACAGGTGCAGTTCTTC	CASSLYLGQVQFF
TRBV25-1	.	TRBJ2-3	many	TGTGCCAGCAGTGGCCAGGGCACAGATACGCAGTATTTT	CASSGQGTDTQYF
TRBV7-9	.	TRBJ1-1	.	TGTGCCAGCAGCTTGGGTCTCCCTACTGAAGCTTTCTTT	CASSLGLPTEAFF
TRBV12-3/TRBV12-4	.	TRBJ2-3	.	TGTGCCAGCAGTGGGAGGATTCCTAGCACAGATACGCAGTATTTT	CASSGRIPSTDTQYF
TRBV12-3/TRBV12-4	.	TRBJ1-2	few	TGTGCCAGCAGTCCCGGACCAACCACTTCGAGTGGCTACACCTTC	CASSPGPTTSSGYTF
TRBV4-3	TRBD1	TRBJ2-7	.	TGCGCCAGCAGCCAAGTGACAGGGGAATCCTACGAGCAGTACTTC	CASSQVTGESYEQYF
TRBV29-1	.	TRBJ2-1	few	TGCAGCGTTGAACCCCCGGATTACAATGAGCAGTTCTTC	CSVEPPDYNEQFF
TRBV28	TRBD1	TRBJ1-1	many	TGTGCCAGCAGTTTCCTACCGGGACAGGGTAACACTGAAGCTTTCTTT	CASSFLPGQGNTEAFF
TRBV12-3/TRBV12-4	TRBD1	TRBJ2-6	few	TGTGCCAGCAGCCCCGACAGGGTAAGCTCTGGGGCCAACGTCCTGACTTTC	CASSPDRVSSGANVLTF
TRBV18	.	TRBJ1-1	few	TGTGCCAGCTCACCAGGAGAAAACACTGAAGCTTTCTTT	CASSPGENTEAFF
TRBV11-2	TRBD2	TRBJ2-3	few	TGTGCCAGCAGCCCCCGGAATGGAGCGGGAGGGTCGGCAGATACGCAGTATTTT	CASSPRNGAGGSADTQYF
TRBV15	.	TRBJ2-2	.	TGTGCCACCAGCAGTGACGCCGGGGAGCTGTTTTTT	CATSSDAGELFF
TRBV20-1	.	TRBJ2-4	few	TGCAGTGCTCTCGGCCTGGCCGGGCCGGTGAACATTCAGTACTTC	CSALGLAGPVNIQYF
TRBV2	TRBD2	TRBJ2-1	few	TGTGCCAGCAGTTCCTCGGGACTAGCGGGAACCTGGACACCCTACAATGAGCAGTTCTTC	CASSSSGLAGTWTPYNEQFF
TRBV20-1	TRBD1	TRBJ1-1	few	TGCAGAGGACAGGGGGTATGGAACACTGAAGCTTTCTTT	CRGQGVWNTEAFF
TRBV25-1	TRBD2	TRBJ2-1	few	TGTGCCAGCAGTAGCCATGGGATCGGACTAGCGGGAGTAGAGTACCCACTGAGGAATGAGCAGTTCTTC	CASSSHGIGLAGVEYPLRNEQFF
TRBV7-2	TRBD1	TRBJ2-7	.	TGTGCCAGCAGCTTATTTTACGGGACAGGGGGTTCCTACGAGCAGTACTTC	CASSLFYGTGGSYEQYF
TRBV6-5	TRBD1	TRBJ2-7	.	TGTGCCAGCAGTTACAGGAATATGGGCAGGGGGCGAGGGTACGAGCAGTACTTC	CASSYRNMGRGRGYEQYF
TRBV20-1	.	TRBJ2-3	few	TGCAGTGCTAGAGGACCTCCCCCACAAGCAGATACGCAGTATTTT	CSARGPPPQADTQYF
TRBV5-1	TRBD1	TRBJ1-1	.	TGCGCCAGCAGTCAGGGACAGAATGAAGCTTTCTTT	CASSQGQNEAFF
TRBV27	TRBD1	TRBJ1-1	.	TGTGCCAGCAGTTTGGGGGACAGGGCCTCGGCGGAAGCTTTCTTT	CASSLGDRASAEAFF
TRBV10-3	.	TRBJ2-6	.	TGTGCCATCAGTGAGTCTCGCTCTGGGGCCAACGGCCTGACTTTC	CAISESRSGANGLTF
TRBV5-6	.	TRBJ2-2	.	TGTGCCAGCAGCCCAGTCGGCGGGGACACCGGGGAGCTGTTTTTT	CASSPVGGDTGELFF
TRBV25-1	TRBD1	TRBJ1-2	many	TGTGCCAGCAGTGACCCCGGGACAGGAAACTATGGCTACACCTTC	CASSDPGTGNYGYTF
TRBV28	.	TRBJ1-1	many	TGTGCCAGCAGTTTCCCCCGGGTCCGGGGGACGGTGACTGAAGCTTTCTTT	CASSFPRVRGTVTEAFF
TRBV11-2	TRBD1	TRBJ2-5	.	TGTGCCAGCAGCTTAGGGGGGGGACAGGGTGGAGAGACCCAGTACTTC	CASSLGGGQGGETQYF
TRBV2	.	TRBJ2-3	once	TGTGCCAGCAGTTCCTTATTTACCTCAGAGCAGTATTTT	CASSSLFTSEQYF
TRBV20-1	TRBD1	TRBJ2-3	few	TGCAGTGCTGCCCCCGGCGACAGGGGGCCAGGGGATACGCAGTATTTT	CSAAPGDRGPGDTQYF
TRBV29-1	.	TRBJ2-3	many	TGCAGCGCCGGGAGACTAGGACGGAAAACCACAGATACGCAGTATTTT	CSAGRLGRKTTDTQYF
TRBV29-1	TRBD2	TRBJ2-1	.	TGCAGCGTTGAAGGCGGGAGCTCCTACAATGAGCAGTTCTTC	CSVEGGSSYNEQFF
TRBV7-2	TRBD2	TRBJ2-7	.	TGTGCCAGCAGCCCCCAGGGACTAGCGGGAGAAGAGCAGTACTTC	CASSPQGLAGEEQYF
TRBV28	.	TRBJ2-1	few	TGTGCCAGCAGTTTGTGGGGACCTAATGAGCAGTTCTTC	CASSLWGPNEQFF
TRBV27	.	TRBJ2-2	.	TGTGCCAGCAGCTCAGGGATCACCGGGGAGCTGTTTTTT	CASSSGITGELFF
TRBV15	TRBD1	TRBJ2-1	few	TGTGCCACCAGCAGGGCGCTCGGGACAGGGAACAGGAGATCGCTAAATGAGCAGTTCTTC	CATSRALGTGNRRSLNEQFF
TRBV20-1	TRBD1	TRBJ1-1	few	TGCAGTGCTTCGACAGGGTCTAAGCGCACTGAAGCTTTCTTT	CSASTGSKRTEAFF
TRBV4-3	.	TRBJ2-5	.	TGCGCCAGCAGCCAAGATTACCAGGGGAGAGAGACCCAGTACTTC	CASSQDYQGRETQYF
TRBV12-3/TRBV12-4	.	TRBJ2-2	few	TGTGCCAGCAATGGGGCCGGGGAGCTGTTTTTT	CASNGAGELFF
TRBV5-1	.	TRBJ1-1	.	TGCGCCAGCAGCTTGGAGTCAGGAGCTATGAACACTGAAGCTTTCTTT	CASSLESGAMNTEAFF